This T cell receptor (beta chain) was recorded in a study of human T cells and chemical hapten exposure. Study summary: Patch tests applied 0.01% DPC to the upper back and were scored after 6 days. Enrolled patients were predominantly female and had alopecia areata, totalis or universalis. Slight differences in pooled library volume were the main source of varying TCR yields across samples. General study results and limits: Controls had significantly fewer large CDR3 similarity clusters than were formed by expanded TCRs.

Regarding time point: patch test 1, 2 weeks after DPC sensitization. Treatment of the sample: therapeutic diphenylcyclopropenone sensitization with weekly scalp DPC. The sample holds many counts of this clonotype. Its antigen is currently unknown. From germline, CDR1 is LGHNA and CDR2 YNFKEQ. The CDR3 loop spans 17 amino acids. Unmatched junction bases numbered 7, after V lost 1 base and J lost 2 bases. TCRdb called the RACE reads again in MiXCR, with one record for every CDR3 protein. Of under 450,000 distinct CDR3 sequences listed, roughly 5% are singletons. This chain uses TRBV4-2 with TRBJ2-7; TRBD2 agrees at 11 bases. The sample here was whole blood, taken in connection with sensitization to the hapten diphenylcyclopropenone (DPC). The receptor was derived from a woman aged 50 to 60 with alopecia areata. Some clones in this sample may be carry-over from other donors' samples. The CDR3 DNA follows: TGTGCCAGCAGCCAAGGAGGGCTAGCGGGAGGTCCCTACGAGCAGTACTTC. It encodes CASSQGGLAGGPYEQYF.